The 10 T cell receptor beta chains in this list originate from one sample, sequenced in a study of blood T cell repertoires in COVID-19. Profiled with immunoSEQ multiplex PCR; TCRdb holds only in-frame clones, not every one. The repertoire holds around 180,000 clones, with about 85% as singletons. The sequenced sample consisted of peripheral blood. Receptors were obtained from a man aged 80 or over with COVID-19, enrolled during active disease.

The chain is built from TRBV9 and TRBJ2-2, with D perhaps TRBD2 (5 bases). The CDR3 spans 16 residues. Between the trimmed V and J ends, which lost 0 bases and 3 bases, there was a span of 12 bases. Looked up from germline, CDR1 is SGDLS and CDR2 is YYNGEE. CDR3 DNA sequence: TGTGCCAGCAGCGTAGCACCGACTACCCACACCGGGGAGCTGTTTTTT. The encoded protein is CASSVAPTTHTGELFF.

Of note for this clone: Within the sample, other DNA sequences also encode this same CDR3. The CDR3, as DNA: TGTGCCAGCAGCCCAGGGGGCTATGGCTACACCTTC. Protein sequence: CASSPGGYGYTF. This sequence joins TRBV9 and TRBJ1-2; 7 bases line up with TRBD1. With V trimmed by 4 bases and J by 4 bases, 1 base remained unmatched. The germline V gene encodes CDR1 SGDLS and CDR2 YYNGEE. This CDR3 contains 12 residues.

The chain has TRBV7-2 and TRBJ1-2; weak D call: TRBD1 (6 bases). The CDR3 is made up of 15 amino acids. The germline V gene has CDR1 SGHTA and CDR2 FQGNSA. Deletions cut 2 bases from V and 6 bases from J, with 16 bases between. CDR3 nucleotide sequence: TGTGCCAGCAGCTTACAGCTCACAGGGACCGATGGCTACACCTTC. Translation: CASSLQLTGTDGYTF.

V usage is TRBV3-1 (or the pseudogene TRBV3-2) and J usage is TRBJ1-1; D possibly corresponds to TRBD1 (5 bases). V was pared by 0 bases and J by 11 bases, with 10 bases between. This CDR3 is 12 amino acids long. Germline CDR1 and CDR2: LGHDT and YNNKEL (reference sequence). The CDR3 DNA reads TGTGCCAGCAGCCAAGACAGGGTAGGCGCTTTCTTT. Encoded protein: CASSQDRVGAFF.

V is TRBV5-4 and J is TRBJ1-4; 9 bases line up with TRBD1. With 4 bases clipped from V and 8 bases from J, the junction kept 6 bases outside the gene matches. The CDR3 consists of 14 residues. Germline V gene sequence: CDR1 SGHNT, CDR2 YYREEE (reference sequence). The CDR3 loop is CASSPTGGREKLFF. In DNA form, the CDR3 reads TGTGCCAGCAGCCCGACAGGGGGACGGGAAAAACTGTTTTTT.

This clone was counted a single time. This sequence joins TRBV18 and TRBJ1-5; a possible D gene is TRBD1 (5 bases). Germline V gene sequence: CDR1 KGHSH, CDR2 LQKENI. Trimming shortened V by 3 bases and J by 9 bases, and 12 bases separated the two germline ends. The CDR3 is made up of 13 amino acids. The CDR3 DNA sequence: TGTGCCAGCTCACCTAGCAGGGAATGGCCCCAGCATTTT. This encodes CASSPSREWPQHF.

In this sample, this clone turned up once. The chain uses TRBV11-3 and TRBJ2-4; 9 positions agree with TRBD1. The J segment lost 5 bases and the V segment lost 7 bases, leaving 15 bases of the junction unmatched. CDR3 length: 17 amino acids. Germline V gives CDR1 SGHNT, CDR2 YENEEA. The CDR3 DNA reads TGTGCCAGCACCCCCCGGTCGGGACAGGGTTTGGAAAACATTCAGTACTTC. Protein: CASTPRSGQGLENIQYF.

The chain employs TRBV4-3 and TRBJ1-2; no clear D. Germline V gene sequence: CDR1 LGHNA, CDR2 YSLEER. V dropped 3 bases and J dropped 1 base, with 15 bases sitting between them. The CDR3 length is 16 residues. The CDR3 DNA reads as TGCGCCAGCAGCCAGCCTGATGCGGGCGGTAACTATGGCTACACCTTC. Residues: CASSQPDAGGNYGYTF.

The DNA for the CDR3 is TGTGCCAGCAGCCCACCGGGACACGGCCAAGAGACCCAGTACTTC. Protein product: CASSPPGHGQETQYF. This sequence joins TRBV14 and TRBJ2-5, with a possible D match to TRBD1 (6 bases). This CDR3 is built from 15 residues. The V end was cut by 4 bases, the J end by 1 base, with 13 bases between. The germline V gene has CDR1 SGHDN and CDR2 FVKESK.

This clone was detected a few times. J is TRBJ2-2 and V is TRBV7-9, with a tentative D call TRBD1 (6 bases). CDR3 length: 14 amino acids. Trimming stripped 6 bases from V and 4 bases from J, with 12 bases between. Germline CDR1 SEHNR, CDR2 FQNEAQ (reference sequence). The CDR3 nucleotides are TGTGCCAGCAGATCCAGGGGAAGCACCGGGGAGCTGTTTTTT. Its translation: CASRSRGSTGELFF.